Listed below are T cell receptor beta chains from one sample, sequenced in a study of response to subunit inactivated influenza vaccine. TCRdb re-analysed the RT-PCR reads in MiXCR, keeping a single row per CDR3 protein. The sample records about 480,000 distinct CDR3 sequences, roughly 23% being singletons. The sample in question was CD4+ T cells sorted from PBMCs, obtained 4 to 6 days after vaccination. The receptors stem from a man between 50 and 59 years old who received an inactivated influenza vaccine. Both conserved end residues are part of each CDR3. A D gene is named only where the DNA matches it firmly. Clone size, where shown, is once, few, many, or a class for clones that have expanded.

clone size | J gene | D gene | V gene | CDR3 protein | CDR3 DNA
few | TRBJ2-7 | NA | TRBV15 | CATSRDFIRGAYEQYF | TGTGCCACCAGCAGAGATTTCATCCGGGGGGCGTACGAGCAGTACTTC
many | TRBJ1-1 | TRBD1 | TRBV5-6 | CASSLAGGVTEAFF | TGTGCCAGCAGCTTAGCAGGGGGCGTCACTGAAGCTTTCTTT
NA | TRBJ2-2 | TRBD1 | TRBV5-5 | CASSRDRRGNTGELFF | TGTGCCAGCAGCAGGGACAGGCGGGGAAACACCGGGGAGCTGTTTTTT
NA | TRBJ2-3 | NA | TRBV6-1 | CASRAGYTDTQYF | TGTGCCAGCAGGGCGGGATACACAGATACGCAGTATTTT
NA | TRBJ2-7 | TRBD1 | TRBV7-9 | CASSLVLWDRGYEQYF | TGTGCCAGCAGCTTAGTGTTGTGGGACAGGGGCTACGAGCAGTACTTC
NA | TRBJ2-7 | TRBD2 | TRBV4-2 | CASSQAVGLAYEQYF | TGTGCCAGCAGCCAAGCTGTAGGACTAGCCTACGAGCAGTACTTC
NA | TRBJ1-5 | NA | TRBV6-2/TRBV6-3 | CASSNGQPQHF | TGTGCCAGCAGCAACGGGCAGCCCCAGCATTTT
NA | TRBJ2-2 | TRBD2 | TRBV5-5 | CASRKTSGATGELFF | TGTGCCAGCAGGAAGACTAGCGGGGCAACCGGGGAGCTGTTTTTT
many | TRBJ2-1 | TRBD1 | TRBV12-3/TRBV12-4 | CASSPTTGVEEFF | TGTGCCAGCAGTCCGACGACAGGGGTTGAGGAGTTCTTC
few | TRBJ1-2 | TRBD1 | TRBV24-1 | CATRPGQGAVGYTF | TGTGCCACCCGTCCCGGACAGGGGGCGGTTGGCTACACCTTC
NA | TRBJ2-7 | NA | TRBV20-1 | CSARPGAGSYEQYF | TGCAGTGCCCGGCCGGGAGCAGGGTCCTACGAGCAGTACTTC
NA | TRBJ2-3 | NA | TRBV6-5 | CASKAADTQYF | TGTGCCAGCAAAGCCGCAGATACGCAGTATTTT
many | TRBJ2-1 | TRBD2 | TRBV9 | CASSVGTSGYNEQFF | TGTGCCAGCAGCGTAGGGACTAGCGGGTACAATGAGCAGTTCTTC
few | TRBJ2-6 | NA | TRBV9 | CASSVVVSGGANVLTF | TGTGCCAGCAGCGTAGTAGTCTCCGGGGGGGCCAACGTCCTGACTTTC
few | TRBJ2-2 | NA | TRBV28 | CASRPSHGELFF | TGTGCCAGCAGGCCAAGCCACGGGGAGCTGTTTTTT
NA | TRBJ2-3 | TRBD1 | TRBV5-1 | CASSLGGQGSDTQYF | TGCGCCAGCAGCTTGGGCGGACAGGGGTCAGATACGCAGTATTTT
few | TRBJ2-7 | TRBD1 | TRBV29-1 | CSVQARDRASYEQYF | TGCAGCGTACAAGCCCGGGACAGGGCCTCCTACGAGCAGTACTTC
few | TRBJ2-1 | TRBD1 | TRBV28 | CASTAPGQGNNEQFF | TGTGCCAGCACCGCTCCGGGACAGGGTAATAATGAGCAGTTCTTC
many | TRBJ2-3 | NA | TRBV29-1 | CSVASDTQYF | TGCAGCGTTGCTTCTGATACGCAGTATTTT
NA | TRBJ2-4 | NA | TRBV5-6 | CASSPGAGALGNIQYF | TGTGCCAGCAGCCCAGGGGCGGGGGCTTTGGGAAACATTCAGTACTTC
many | TRBJ2-7 | NA | TRBV28 | CASSSQGGWSF | TGTGCCAGCAGCTCACAGGGAGGGTGGTCCTTC
few | TRBJ2-7 | NA | TRBV7-9 | CASSSPANPYEQYF | TGTGCCAGCAGCTCCCCCGCGAACCCCTACGAGCAGTACTTC
NA | TRBJ2-7 | NA | TRBV5-6 | CASSFFDKSYEQYF | TGTGCCAGCAGCTTCTTTGATAAATCCTACGAGCAGTACTTC
few | TRBJ2-1 | NA | TRBV12-3/TRBV12-4 | CASSPSSRGKLEQFF | TGTGCCAGCAGTCCCAGCTCGAGGGGGAAACTTGAGCAGTTCTTC
few | TRBJ2-6 | NA | TRBV29-1 | CSVAETPSSGANVLTF | TGCAGCGTTGCGGAGACTCCAAGCTCTGGGGCCAACGTCCTGACTTTC
NA | TRBJ1-2 | NA | TRBV5-1 | CASSLGRGSGYTF | TGCGCCAGCAGCTTGGGTAGGGGAAGTGGCTACACCTTC
NA | TRBJ2-3 | TRBD2 | TRBV6-5 | CASSYSLAGLTDTQYF | TGTGCCAGCAGTTACTCCCTAGCGGGGCTCACAGATACGCAGTATTTT
few | TRBJ1-5 | NA | TRBV4-1 | CASSQESHQPQHF | TGCGCCAGCAGCCAGGAATCGCATCAGCCCCAGCATTTT
NA | TRBJ1-2 | NA | TRBV5-1 | CASSPNSYGYTF | TGCGCCAGCAGTCCTAATAGCTATGGCTACACCTTC
NA | TRBJ1-6 | NA | TRBV12-3/TRBV12-4 | CASSYDSDLHF | TGTGCCAGCAGTTACGACAGCGACCTCCACTTT
NA | TRBJ2-1 | TRBD2 | TRBV4-3 | CASSQDIGAGSSYNEQFF | TGCGCCAGCAGCCAAGATATAGGAGCGGGAAGCTCCTACAATGAGCAGTTCTTC
NA | TRBJ2-5 | NA | TRBV20-1 | CSASPTRHRKETQYF | TGCAGTGCTAGCCCGACACGACACAGGAAAGAGACCCAGTACTTC
NA | TRBJ2-1 | NA | TRBV20-1 | CSARDPRTLSYNEQFF | TGCAGTGCTAGAGATCCGAGGACTCTATCATACAATGAGCAGTTCTTC
NA | TRBJ1-2 | TRBD1 | TRBV5-1 | CASSRGDRGAYGYTF | TGCGCCAGCAGCCGAGGAGACAGGGGAGCCTATGGCTACACCTTC
NA | TRBJ1-4 | NA | TRBV4-2 | CASSQDAGGRYEKLFF | TGTGCCAGCAGCCAGGACGCGGGGGGGAGGTACGAAAAACTGTTTTTT